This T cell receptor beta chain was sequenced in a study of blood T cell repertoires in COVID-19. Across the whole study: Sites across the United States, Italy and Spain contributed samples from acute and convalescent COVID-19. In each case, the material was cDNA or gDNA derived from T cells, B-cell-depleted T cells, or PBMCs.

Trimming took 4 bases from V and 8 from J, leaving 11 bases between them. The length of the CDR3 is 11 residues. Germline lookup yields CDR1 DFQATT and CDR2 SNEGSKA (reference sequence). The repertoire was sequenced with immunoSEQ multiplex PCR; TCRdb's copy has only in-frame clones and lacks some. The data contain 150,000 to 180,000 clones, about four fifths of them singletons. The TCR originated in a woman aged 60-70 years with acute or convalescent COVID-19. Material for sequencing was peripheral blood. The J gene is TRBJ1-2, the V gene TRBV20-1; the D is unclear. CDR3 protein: CSAIRSEGYTF. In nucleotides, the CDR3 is TGCAGTGCTATCCGATCGGAGGGCTACACCTTC.